These T cell receptor beta chains were read from a single sample in a study of response to subunit inactivated influenza vaccine. TCRdb itself ran the RT-PCR reads through MiXCR, one entry per CDR3 protein. Seen here are roughly 540,000 distinct CDR3 sequences, under 25% observed once, and the top ten hold approximately 3%. This sample also appeared in a second study, on T cells expressing NK-cell markers.

Sample: CD4+ T cells sorted from PBMCs, taken less than 13 days after vaccination. The origin of the receptors is a man in his fifties or sixties who received an inactivated influenza vaccine. Each CDR3 is given with its conserved first and last residue. The order of the fields is V gene, D gene, CDR3 protein. The D gene is left open where the match is weak.

v_gene: TRBV4-3
d_gene: .
CDR3aa: CASSQETTYEQYF

v_gene: TRBV6-2/TRBV6-3
d_gene: TRBD2
CDR3aa: CASSGTYLAGAYTGELFF

v_gene: TRBV24-1
d_gene: TRBD1
CDR3aa: CATSDTTGDGGAKNIQYF

v_gene: TRBV7-6
d_gene: .
CDR3aa: CASSLVGSNSYEQYF

v_gene: TRBV5-1
d_gene: .
CDR3aa: CASRAVSGPRTDTQYF

v_gene: TRBV24-1
d_gene: TRBD2
CDR3aa: CATRLAGDSEQFF

v_gene: TRBV16
d_gene: TRBD1
CDR3aa: CATSRASGTGTYNYGYTF

v_gene: TRBV20-1
d_gene: .
CDR3aa: CSVWQGDQPQHF

v_gene: TRBV14
d_gene: .
CDR3aa: CASSRGGKPHQETQYF

v_gene: TRBV7-6
d_gene: .
CDR3aa: CASSLALGNGNTIYF

v_gene: TRBV4-2
d_gene: .
CDR3aa: CASSQGSTDTIYF

v_gene: TRBV6-1
d_gene: .
CDR3aa: CASSKSRTDGTEAFF

v_gene: TRBV7-9
d_gene: .
CDR3aa: CASSLGLGKDTEAFF

v_gene: TRBV4-1
d_gene: .
CDR3aa: CASSLLPSASGNELFF

v_gene: TRBV24-1
d_gene: TRBD2
CDR3aa: CATSDLKRGSTGELFF

v_gene: TRBV6-2/TRBV6-3
d_gene: .
CDR3aa: CASSSPVVRLTTRDTQYF

v_gene: TRBV28
d_gene: .
CDR3aa: CASSLGGTAYNEQFF

v_gene: TRBV10-3
d_gene: TRBD1
CDR3aa: CAIRGQGWDTEAFF

v_gene: TRBV5-1
d_gene: .
CDR3aa: CASRADRINEKLFF

v_gene: TRBV5-1
d_gene: .
CDR3aa: CASSSSLLLNTGELFF

v_gene: TRBV6-5
d_gene: TRBD2
CDR3aa: CASSWGLAGGAYEQYF

v_gene: TRBV20-1
d_gene: .
CDR3aa: CSARVNRDGYTF

v_gene: TRBV7-2
d_gene: .
CDR3aa: CASSRPGTWANSPLHF

v_gene: TRBV4-1
d_gene: TRBD1
CDR3aa: CASSQTGWSGEKLFF

v_gene: TRBV15
d_gene: .
CDR3aa: CATSRDPGDADTQYF

v_gene: TRBV7-9
d_gene: .
CDR3aa: CASSPPDGRNIQYF

v_gene: TRBV14
d_gene: TRBD1
CDR3aa: CASSQVHGTENIQYF

v_gene: TRBV3-1
d_gene: TRBD2
CDR3aa: CASSPPGGQTQYF

v_gene: TRBV28
d_gene: .
CDR3aa: CASSHSRPLSTDTQYF

v_gene: TRBV5-1
d_gene: TRBD2
CDR3aa: CASSVTSGGNTDTQYF

v_gene: TRBV7-2
d_gene: TRBD2
CDR3aa: CASSLALAGGNTQYF

v_gene: TRBV6-2/TRBV6-3
d_gene: TRBD1
CDR3aa: CASSYPTGQGHYEQYF

v_gene: TRBV20-1
d_gene: .
CDR3aa: CSIYSATNEKLFF

v_gene: TRBV7-9
d_gene: TRBD2
CDR3aa: CASSFKLAGGLHNEQFF

v_gene: TRBV20-1
d_gene: TRBD2
CDR3aa: CSAPGLAGVRQETQYF

v_gene: TRBV5-1
d_gene: TRBD1
CDR3aa: CASSLGQGADYGYTF

v_gene: TRBV28
d_gene: .
CDR3aa: CASSSLAPSYEQYF

v_gene: TRBV19
d_gene: TRBD1
CDR3aa: CASRRQGAPDTQYF

v_gene: TRBV6-1
d_gene: TRBD1
CDR3aa: CASSESVTGGFEAFF

v_gene: TRBV3-1
d_gene: TRBD2
CDR3aa: CASSQGLAGRTNEQFF

v_gene: TRBV20-1
d_gene: .
CDR3aa: CSASRLDYEQYF